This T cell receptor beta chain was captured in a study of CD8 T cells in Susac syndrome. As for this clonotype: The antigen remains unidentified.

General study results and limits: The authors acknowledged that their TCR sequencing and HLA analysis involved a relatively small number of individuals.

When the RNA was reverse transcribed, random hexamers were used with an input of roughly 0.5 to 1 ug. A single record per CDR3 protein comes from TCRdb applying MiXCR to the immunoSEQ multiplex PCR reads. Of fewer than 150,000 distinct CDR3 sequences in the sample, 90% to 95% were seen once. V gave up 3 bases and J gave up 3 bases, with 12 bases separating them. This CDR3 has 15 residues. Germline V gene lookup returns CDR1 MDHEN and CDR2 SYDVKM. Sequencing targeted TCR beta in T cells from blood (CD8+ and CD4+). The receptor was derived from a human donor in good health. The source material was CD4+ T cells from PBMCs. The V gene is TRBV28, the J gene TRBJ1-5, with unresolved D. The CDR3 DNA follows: TGTGCCAGCAGTTTTAGTAGGGCCCTCAATCAGCCCCAGCATTTT. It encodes CASSFSRALNQPQHF.